This TCR beta chain originates from a study of blood T cell repertoires in COVID-19. Study background: Samples representing acute and convalescent COVID-19 were sourced from the United States, Italy and Spain.

Adults between about 18 and 95 years of age took part from fewer than 30 US areas. Cohort allocation depended upon clinical history that participants reported. Two negative PCRs, clearance, or symptom resolution characterized the recovered Cohort 3 donors. There are 15 residues in the CDR3. V lost 4 bases to trimming and J lost 4 bases; unmatched junction nucleotides: 6. Germline CDR1 is GTSNPN and CDR2 is SVGIG (reference sequence). TCRdb's table, derived via immunoSEQ multiplex PCR, lists solely in-frame clones and lacks some. The data contain 250,000 or so clones, around 81% of them singletons. The receptor was derived from a man aged 45-65 years who had recovered from COVID-19. The chain has TRBV30 and TRBJ1-6, with 8 bases that match TRBD1. Sequences were obtained from PBMCs or T cells enriched from blood (not recorded which). DNA of the CDR3: TGTGCCTGGAAAATACGGACAGGGTATAATTCACCCCTCCACTTT. Amino acids: CAWKIRTGYNSPLHF.